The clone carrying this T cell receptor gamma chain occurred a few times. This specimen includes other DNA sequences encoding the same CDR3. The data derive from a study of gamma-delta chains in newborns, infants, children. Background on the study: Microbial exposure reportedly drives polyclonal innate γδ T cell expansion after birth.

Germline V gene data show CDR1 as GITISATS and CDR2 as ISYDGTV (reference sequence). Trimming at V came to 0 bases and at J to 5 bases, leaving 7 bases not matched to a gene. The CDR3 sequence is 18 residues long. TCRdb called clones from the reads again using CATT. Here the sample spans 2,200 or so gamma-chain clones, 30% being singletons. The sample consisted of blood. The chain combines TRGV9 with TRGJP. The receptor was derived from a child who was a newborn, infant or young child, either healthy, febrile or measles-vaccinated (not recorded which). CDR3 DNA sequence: TGTGCCTTGTGGGAGGTGCAGCCAAAAGAGTTGGGCAAAAAAATCAAGGTATTT. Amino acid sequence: CALWEVQPKELGKKIKVF.